A single T cell receptor (beta chain) is shown here with its context. What it binds is unknown. The data were taken from a study of T cells in narcolepsy. Regarding the study as a whole: Reportedly, autoreactive clonotypes were serially detected in patients' blood but not controls'. Comparing one patient's CSF and blood CD4+ clonotypes highlighted HCRT- and TRIB2-specific autoreactive clonotypes. Autoreactive clone sequences were missing from some blood memory CD4+ repertoires.

CDR1 DFQATT and CDR2 SNEGSKA come from the germline V gene (reference sequence). Trimming pared 3 bases from V and 4 bases from J, leaving 6 bases between. The CDR3 is 11 amino acids. Method: immunoSEQ multiplex PCR; TCRdb's copy keeps in-frame clones and lacks some. The repertoire holds about 33,000 clones, with roughly four fifths as singletons. The sequencing input was CD45RA- memory CD4+ T cells from PBMCs. The TCR was taken from a human donor with narcolepsy. The V call is TRBV20-1, the J call TRBJ1-2; D remains unclear. The CDR3 DNA follows: TGCAGTGCTAGCACTCCCTATGGCTACACCTTC. Its translation is CSASTPYGYTF.